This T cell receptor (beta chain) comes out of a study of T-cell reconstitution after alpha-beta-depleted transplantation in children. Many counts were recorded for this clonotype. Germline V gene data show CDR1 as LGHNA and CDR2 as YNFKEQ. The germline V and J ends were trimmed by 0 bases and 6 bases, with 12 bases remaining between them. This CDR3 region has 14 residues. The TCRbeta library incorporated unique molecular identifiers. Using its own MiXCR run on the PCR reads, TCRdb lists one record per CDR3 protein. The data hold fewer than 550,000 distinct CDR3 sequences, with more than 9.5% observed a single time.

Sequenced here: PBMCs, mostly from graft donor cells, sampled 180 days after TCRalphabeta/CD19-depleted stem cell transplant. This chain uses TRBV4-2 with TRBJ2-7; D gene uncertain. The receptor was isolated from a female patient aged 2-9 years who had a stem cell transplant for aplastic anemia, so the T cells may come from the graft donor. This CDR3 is CASSQEGYPLEQYF. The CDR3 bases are TGTGCCAGCAGCCAAGAGGGTTACCCTCTCGAGCAGTACTTC.